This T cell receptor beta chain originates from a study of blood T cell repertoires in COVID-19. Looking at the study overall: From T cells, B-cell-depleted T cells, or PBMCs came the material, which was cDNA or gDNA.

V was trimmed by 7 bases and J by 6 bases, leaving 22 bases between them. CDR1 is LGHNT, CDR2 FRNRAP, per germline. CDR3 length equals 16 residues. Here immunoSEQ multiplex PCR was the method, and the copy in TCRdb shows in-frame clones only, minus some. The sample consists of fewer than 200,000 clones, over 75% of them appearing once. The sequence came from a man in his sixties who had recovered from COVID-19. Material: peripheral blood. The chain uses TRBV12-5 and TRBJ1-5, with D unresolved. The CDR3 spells CASALWIAEATQPQHF. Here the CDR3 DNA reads TGTGCTAGTGCCCTTTGGATAGCAGAGGCGACTCAGCCCCAGCATTTT.